Below, 15 T cell receptor beta chains from the same sample are listed, as sequenced in a study of cytomegalovirus exposure and HLA in healthy donors. The PCR had 60 Vbeta and 13 Jbeta primers. Method: immunoSEQ multiplex PCR; TCRdb's copy keeps in-frame clones and lacks some. The sample holds about 160,000 clones, 70% to 80% seen once. The sequenced sample was PBMCs. The receptors here all came from a man younger than 45 in good health and CMV-seropositive.

J is TRBJ2-7 and V is TRBV9, with D perhaps matching TRBD1 (6 bases). V was trimmed by 2 bases and J by 3 bases, leaving 15 bases between them. The CDR3 consists of 15 residues. Germline V gene sequence: CDR1 SGDLS, CDR2 YYNGEE. CDR3 residues: CASSVTGQTGYEQYF. The CDR3 DNA follows: TGTGCCAGCAGCGTCACAGGGCAAACGGGCTACGAGCAGTACTTC.

V gene TRBV7-8 combines with J gene TRBJ2-2, with 9 positions matching TRBD2. From germline, CDR1 is SGHVS and CDR2 FQNEAQ. V lost 0 bases, J lost 10 bases, and 12 bases stayed unmatched. The CDR3 covers 17 residues. CDR3: CASSLAVFGGGAAELFF. Here the CDR3 DNA reads TGTGCCAGCAGCTTAGCGGTTTTTGGCGGGGGGGCCGCGGAGCTGTTTTTT. The entire variable domain, with the rest obtained from reference TRBV7-8 and TRBJ2-2, is as follows: GAGVSQSPRYKVAKRGQDVALRCDPISGHVSLFWYQQALGQGPEFLTYFQNEAQLDKSGLPSDRFFAERPEGSVSTLKIQRTQQEDSAVYLCASSLAVFGGGAAELFFGEGSRLTVL.

V usage is TRBV7-3 and J usage is TRBJ2-5, with a tentative D call TRBD2 (5 bases). Looked up from germline, CDR1 is SGHTA and CDR2 is FQGTGA. Between the trimmed V and J ends, which lost 3 bases and 3 bases, there was a span of 11 bases. The CDR3 length is 14 residues. For the CDR3, the DNA is TGTGCCAGCAGCTTGGCAGTCGGGAAAGAGACCCAGTACTTC. It is translated as CASSLAVGKETQYF.

The V call is TRBV29-1, the J call TRBJ2-7; 8 nucleotides match TRBD1. This CDR3 is 11 amino acids long. Trimming took 6 bases from V and 7 from J; bases not matched to a gene: 5. Per the germline V gene, CDR1 is SQVTM and CDR2 is ANQGSEA. The CDR3 reads CSVDRAGEQYF. The DNA for the CDR3 is TGCAGCGTGGACAGGGCGGGTGAGCAGTACTTC.

The chain employs TRBV28 and TRBJ2-2; possibly TRBD1 for D (6 bases). The germline gives CDR1 MDHEN, CDR2 SYDVKM. The CDR3 spans 14 residues. The germline V and J ends were trimmed by 6 bases and 0 bases, with 8 bases remaining between them. CDR3 sequence: CASRDSTNTGELFF. CDR3 nucleotides: TGTGCCAGCAGGGACAGCACGAACACCGGGGAGCTGTTTTTT.

V and J are TRBV11-2 and TRBJ2-2, with 11 bases fitting TRBD2. The CDR3 extends over 15 amino acids. Germline V lookup: CDR1 SGHAT, CDR2 FQNNGV. J was trimmed by 4 bases and V by 3 bases; bases with no gene match: 1. As DNA, the CDR3 is TGTGCCAGCAGCTTTAGCGGGGGGGTCACCGGGGAGCTGTTTTTT. Protein sequence: CASSFSGGVTGELFF.

The chain links TRBV7-2 to TRBJ2-5; weak D call: TRBD2 (7 bases). The V gene lost 5 bases and the J gene lost 5 bases, with 24 bases spanning the gap. Per the germline V gene, CDR1 is SGHTA and CDR2 is FQGNSA. The length of the CDR3 is 17 residues. CDR3 coding DNA: TGTGCCAGCAGCAAATGGGAGGGGGTTACCGGGCCGGAGACCCAGTACTTC. This codes for CASSKWEGVTGPETQYF.

This clone was detected once. The genes are TRBV7-6 and TRBJ2-5; 7 nucleotides agree with TRBD1. V was clipped by 4 bases and J by 4 bases; unmatched bases: 9. Germline values: CDR1 SGHVS, CDR2 FNYEAQ. This CDR3 is built from 15 residues. CDR3 loop: CASSSDRDWIETQYF. The CDR3 DNA reads as TGTGCCAGCAGCTCCGACAGGGATTGGATAGAGACCCAGTACTTC.

This clone was seen once. V usage is TRBV27 and J usage is TRBJ1-1, with D perhaps TRBD1 (5 bases). Trimming removed 3 bases from V and 1 base from J, with 9 bases in between. CDR3 size: 14 residues. Germline-derived CDR1 and CDR2 are MNHEY and SMNVEV (reference sequence). CDR3 sequence (DNA): TGTGCCAGCAGTTTTGGGGCCGGGAACACTGAAGCTTTCTTT. This translates into CASSFGAGNTEAFF.

The sample holds a few counts of this clone. V and J are TRBV12-5 and TRBJ2-1; perhaps TRBD2 as D (8 bases). The CDR3 totals 16 residues. Per the germline V gene, CDR1 is LGHNT and CDR2 is FRNRAP. V gave up 6 bases and J gave up 4 bases, with 19 bases separating them. The CDR3 nucleotides read TGTGCTAGTGGCCCTCAGGGGGGACTAGGGTACAATGAGCAGTTCTTC. Residues: CASGPQGGLGYNEQFF. The whole variable domain, filled in from reference TRBV12-5 and TRBJ2-1, reads DARVTQTPRHKVTEMGQEVTMRCQPILGHNTVFWYRQTMMQGLELLAYFRNRAPLDDSGMPKDRFSAEMPDATLATLKIQPSEPRDSAVYFCASGPQGGLGYNEQFFGPGTRLTVL.

In DNA, the CDR3 is TGTGCCAGAAGTGCCGACAGGCTCACCCACACAACTAATGAAAAACTGTTTTTT. As protein: CARSADRLTHTTNEKLFF. The J gene is TRBJ1-4, the V gene TRBV7-5; the D segment call TRBD1 is taken from the table without a DNA check. TRBV7-5 is recorded as a pseudogene. There are 18 residues in the CDR3.

The genes are TRBV30 and TRBJ2-7; TRBD2 matches 7 bases. The CDR3 has 15 amino acids. The germline CDR1 and CDR2 sequences are GTSNPN and SVGIG (reference sequence). The ends lost 4 bases at V and 5 bases at J; junction bases unmatched: 14. The CDR3 sequence is CAWNALKTGTNEQYF. In DNA, the CDR3 is TGTGCCTGGAACGCATTAAAAACCGGGACTAACGAGCAGTACTTC.

This chain connects TRBV4-2 to TRBJ2-7, with 11 nucleotides matching TRBD2. The CDR3 loop spans 20 amino acids. Germline V CDR1 and CDR2: LGHNA, YNFKEQ. Trimming at V came to 4 bases and at J to 3 bases, leaving 20 bases not matched to a gene. CDR3 loop: CASSPYGDSISGGAYYEQYF. CDR3 bases: TGTGCCAGCAGCCCATACGGGGACTCTATTAGCGGGGGGGCCTACTACGAGCAGTACTTC.

This clone was counted once. The chain joins TRBV4-1 to TRBJ1-6, with D perhaps matching TRBD1 (6 bases). The germline V gene encodes CDR1 MGHRA and CDR2 YSYEKL. The CDR3 spans 15 residues. V shed 1 base and J shed 9 bases, with 13 bases lying between them. The DNA for the CDR3 is TGCGCCAGCAGCCAAGGGCCAGGGGTTGGTTCACCCCTCCACTTT. It is translated as CASSQGPGVGSPLHF.

The rearrangement joins TRBV7-2 to TRBJ1-1; D is undetermined. V lost 1 base and J 1 base, leaving 7 bases between the germline ends. Germline-derived CDR1 and CDR2 are SGHTA and FQGNSA. CDR3 size: 14 residues. The CDR3: CASSLGLRNTEAFF. CDR3 DNA sequence: TGTGCCAGCAGCTTAGGACTCAGGAACACTGAAGCTTTCTTT.